This T cell receptor beta chain originates from a study of naive and memory T cell subsets. Four subsets defined by CD45RA and CD27 were sorted after CD3, CD4, CD8 and live/dead staining. Regarding this clonotype: Its antigen is as yet unknown.

Both TRBC1 and TRBC2 were covered by a beta constant-region primer of two equimolar oligonucleotides. Four rounds of PCR amplified the ligated cDNA using nested alpha and beta constant-region primers plus SP2. TCRdb itself ran the UMI-ligation and nested PCR reads through MiXCR, one entry per CDR3 protein. Of under 150,000 distinct CDR3 sequences listed, approximately 21% are singletons. Study-wide points: Naive repertoires, especially CD8, held a few larger clonotypes, possibly memory cells re-expressing CD45RA. Gini index rose across naive, CM, EM and EMRA in CD4 and CD8.

Germline V CDR1 and CDR2: LNHDA, SQIVND (reference sequence). V lost 1 base, J lost 7 bases, and 7 bases stayed unmatched. The CDR3 consists of 15 residues. The gene calls are TRBV19 and TRBJ2-1; TRBD2 aligns across 7 bases. Input material: naive CD8+ T cells from blood. The receptor's source is a human donor in good health. The CDR3 sequence: CASSIGTRFQNEQFF. DNA of the CDR3: TGTGCCAGTAGTATAGGGACTAGGTTCCAGAATGAGCAGTTCTTC. The complete variable domain, with remaining parts taken from reference TRBV19 and TRBJ2-1, reads DGGITQSPKYLFRKEGQNVTLSCEQNLNHDAMYWYRQDPGQGLRLIYYSQIVNDFQKGDIAEGYSVSREKKESFPLTVTSAQKNPTAFYLCASSIGTRFQNEQFFGPGTRLTVL.